The 9 T cell receptor beta chains reported below all come from one sample, sequenced in a study of blood T cell repertoires in COVID-19. Clones were read by immunoSEQ multiplex PCR, and TCRdb kept only the in-frame ones, dropping some. The data hold 220,000 or so clones, with about 83% observed a single time. The material sequenced was PBMCs or T cells enriched from blood (not recorded which). The origin of the receptors is a middle-aged woman who had recovered from COVID-19.

This clone was detected only once. The chain joins TRBV6-5 to TRBJ1-5, with TRBD1 as a possible D gene (5 bases). In germline, CDR1 is MNHEY, CDR2 SVGAGI. V dropped 5 bases and J dropped 3 bases, with 8 bases sitting between them. The CDR3 is 13 amino acids. The CDR3 here is CASSRGLNQPQHF. In nucleotides, the CDR3 is TGTGCCAGCAGTAGGGGTCTCAATCAGCCCCAGCATTTT.

The J gene is TRBJ1-5, the V gene TRBV5-1; no definite D call. Per germline, CDR1 SGHRS and CDR2 YFSETQ. CDR3 length equals 13 residues. V lost 2 bases and J lost 5, with 8 bases in between. Here the CDR3 DNA reads TGCGCCAGCAGCTTAGCTGCGGATCAGCCCCAGCATTTT. This sequence encodes CASSLAADQPQHF.

The chain employs TRBV6-5 and TRBJ1-1; the D is unclear. The CDR3 is made up of 14 amino acids. From germline, CDR1 is MNHEY and CDR2 SVGAGI. V lost 0 bases and J 5 bases, leaving 10 bases between the germline ends. This chain's CDR3 is CASSYSGRGTEAFF. DNA for the CDR3: TGTGCCAGCAGTTACTCAGGTCGAGGAACTGAAGCTTTCTTT.

This rearrangement joins TRBV30 to TRBJ2-3, with 10 bases lining up with TRBD1. The germline gives CDR1 GTSNPN, CDR2 SVGIG (reference sequence). The CDR3 runs 17 residues. V trimming: 5 bases; J trimming: 1 base; junction bases outside the gene matches: 12. CDR3 bases: TGTGCCTGGGGGGATCTAGGCGGGACAGGGGGCACAGATACGCAGTATTTT. It is translated as CAWGDLGGTGGTDTQYF.

The rearrangement uses TRBV5-1 and TRBJ2-6; 7 bases line up with TRBD1. With V trimmed by 2 bases and J by 2 bases, 1 base remained unmatched. The CDR3 spans 15 residues. CDR1 is SGHRS, CDR2 YFSETQ, per germline. CDR3 sequence reads: CASSLGGAGANVLTF. The CDR3 coding sequence is TGCGCCAGCAGCTTAGGGGGCGCTGGGGCCAACGTCCTGACTTTC. The full variable domain, rest sourced from reference TRBV5-1 and TRBJ2-6, is KAGVTQTPRYLIKTRGQQVTLSCSPISGHRSVSWYQQTPGQGLQFLFEYFSETQRNKGNFPGRFSGRQFSNSRSEMNVSTLELGDSALYLCASSLGGAGANVLTFGAGSRLTVL.

This CDR3 reads CASSLAGDRVPSGGYTF. CDR3 sequence (DNA): TGTGCCAGCAGCTTAGCTGGGGACAGGGTTCCGAGTGGAGGCTACACCTTC. This chain uses TRBV7-2 with TRBJ1-2; 9 bases agree with TRBD1. V was clipped by 0 bases and J by 8 bases; unmatched bases: 13. From germline, CDR1 is SGHTA and CDR2 FQGNSA. The CDR3 sequence is 17 residues long.

This clone was observed a handful of times. This chain connects TRBV15 to TRBJ1-2, with 7 bases identical to TRBD1. The CDR3 contains 16 residues. Trimming cost V 0 bases and J 6 bases; bases outside gene matches: 10. Germline V lookup: CDR1 LNHNV, CDR2 YYDKDF (reference sequence). The CDR3 region has the DNA TGTGCCACCAGCAGAGATCTGGGTGCAGGGGGAGATGGCTACACCTTC. It is translated as CATSRDLGAGGDGYTF.

V gene TRBV2 combines with J gene TRBJ2-3; D remains ambiguous. V dropped 1 base and J dropped 3 bases, with 8 bases sitting between them. In germline, CDR1 is SNHLY, CDR2 FYNNEI. CDR3 length: 14 amino acids. Written as DNA, the CDR3 is TGTGCCAGCAGTGAAGGGCTAGTGACAGATACGCAGTATTTT. This codes for CASSEGLVTDTQYF.

The chain is built from TRBV24-1 and TRBJ2-3; perhaps TRBD2 as D (5 bases). With 7 bases removed from V and 5 bases from J, the gap between germline ends came to 12 bases. The V gene's germline CDR1 is KGHDR and CDR2 SFDVKD. The CDR3 is 13 residues long. The CDR3 protein is CATSGEGRDTQYF. DNA for the CDR3: TGTGCCACCAGCGGGGAAGGGAGAGATACGCAGTATTTT.